Below, 21 T cell receptor beta chains from the same sample are listed, as sequenced in a study of somatic mutations in cytotoxic T cells in rheumatoid arthritis. Assay: immunoSEQ multiplex PCR; the TCRdb copy retains only in-frame clones and omits some. Counted here are about 14,000 clones, 85% to 95% occurring once; the ten biggest clones make up under 20%. Sequencing was performed on CD4+ T cells sorted from blood. These receptors originate from a man between 65 and 85 years old with rheumatoid arthritis.

V usage is TRBV5-4 and J usage is TRBJ1-4; D gene uncertain. Germline CDR1 SGHNT, CDR2 YYREEE (reference sequence). The CDR3 totals 15 residues. V lost 9 bases and J 0 bases, leaving 15 bases between the germline ends. Here the CDR3 reads CATSPLGATNEKLFF. The CDR3 DNA is TGTGCCACCAGTCCCCTAGGAGCAACTAATGAAAAACTGTTTTTT.

The chain recombines TRBV5-8 with TRBJ1-1; D is unresolved. This CDR3 is built from 13 residues. The germline gives CDR1 SGHTS, CDR2 YDEGEE. Deletions cut 1 base from V and 1 base from J, with 5 bases between. The CDR3 here is CASSLTRNTEAFF. In DNA form, the CDR3 reads TGTGCCAGCAGCTTGACGCGGAACACTGAAGCTTTCTTT.

The gene calls are TRBV5-1 and TRBJ1-1; 9 bases agree with TRBD1. The CDR3 extends over 15 amino acids. V was pared by 4 bases and J by 1 base, with 5 bases of the junction left unmatched. Germline V lookup: CDR1 SGHRS, CDR2 YFSETQ. CDR3 coding DNA: TGCGCCAGCAGCCTAACGACAGGGGGGAACACTGAAGCTTTCTTT. This gives the protein CASSLTTGGNTEAFF. Full variable domain (remainder filled in from reference TRBV5-1 and TRBJ1-1): KAGVTQTPRYLIKTRGQQVTLSCSPISGHRSVSWYQQTPGQGLQFLFEYFSETQRNKGNFPGRFSGRQFSNSRSEMNVSTLELGDSALYLCASSLTTGGNTEAFFGQGTRLTVV.

This clone was seen once. The chain recombines TRBV14 with TRBJ1-6, with 10 nucleotides matching TRBD1. Germline lookup yields CDR1 SGHDN and CDR2 FVKESK. The CDR3 is 14 residues long. Trimming cost V 4 bases and J 9 bases; bases outside gene matches: 3. DNA for the CDR3: TGTGCCAGCAGCCCTAGGACAGGGGGTTCACCCCTCCACTTT. Translation gives CASSPRTGGSPLHF. Full variable domain (rest looked up from reference TRBV14 and TRBJ1-6): EAGVTQFPSHSVIEKGQTVTLRCDPISGHDNLYWYRRVMGKEIKFLLHFVKESKQDESGMPNNRFLAERTGGTYSTLKVQPAELEDSGVYFCASSPRTGGSPLHFGNGTRLTVT.

Here the CDR3 reads CASSPPGGYNEQFF. CDR3 DNA: TGTGCCAGCAGCCCCCCGGGGGGGTACAATGAGCAGTTCTTC. The rearrangement uses TRBV2 and TRBJ2-1, with TRBD2 matching over 8 bases. V was pared by 6 bases and J by 4 bases, with 5 bases of the junction left unmatched. CDR1 is SNHLY and CDR2 is FYNNEI in the germline V gene. This CDR3 has 14 residues.

This chain joins TRBV6-6 and TRBJ1-5; the D gene is possibly TRBD1 (5 bases). Looked up from germline, CDR1 is MNHNY and CDR2 is SVGAGI (reference sequence). The CDR3 has 15 residues. Trimming removed 4 bases from V and 3 bases from J, with 13 bases in between. Here the CDR3 DNA reads TGTGCCAGCAGTTGGCCCGACAGTTTCAATCAGCCCCAGCATTTT. Protein: CASSWPDSFNQPQHF.

The chain joins TRBV6-6 to TRBJ2-5; D call uncertain. Germline-derived CDR1 and CDR2 are MNHNY and SVGAGI (reference sequence). V was pared by 6 bases and J by 2 bases, with 4 bases between. The CDR3 is 11 residues long. The CDR3, as DNA: TGTGCCAGCAGCTATCAAGAGACCCAGTACTTC. This encodes CASSYQETQYF.

The chain uses TRBV18 and TRBJ1-4; perhaps TRBD1 as D (6 bases). Germline V gene sequence: CDR1 KGHSH, CDR2 LQKENI. The V end lost 3 bases, the J end lost 8 bases, and 16 bases lay between the germline ends. The CDR3 contains 15 residues. The CDR3 DNA is TGTGCCAGCTCACCGCCTCCACAGGGTCTAGAAAAACTGTTTTTT. Translating it yields CASSPPPQGLEKLFF.

The gene calls are TRBV5-1 and TRBJ2-3, with TRBD1 matching 7 bases. Germline CDR1 reads SGHRS; CDR2 reads YFSETQ. Trimming removed 4 bases from V and 3 bases from J; junction bases left unmatched: 5. This CDR3 comprises 14 residues. The CDR3 sequence: CASSPGQWTDTQYF. In DNA form, the CDR3 reads TGCGCCAGCAGCCCGGGACAGTGGACAGATACGCAGTATTTT. Combining the CDR3 with reference TRBV5-1 and TRBJ2-3 gives the whole variable domain KAGVTQTPRYLIKTRGQQVTLSCSPISGHRSVSWYQQTPGQGLQFLFEYFSETQRNKGNFPGRFSGRQFSNSRSEMNVSTLELGDSALYLCASSPGQWTDTQYFGPGTRLTVL.

The V call is TRBV5-1, the J call TRBJ1-1; 7 bases match TRBD1. This CDR3 comprises 17 residues. In germline, CDR1 is SGHRS, CDR2 YFSETQ. V was clipped by 3 bases and J by 3 bases; unmatched bases: 14. CDR3 coding DNA: TGCGCCAGCAGCTCTCCCCTGACAGGGTCGGGGCACACTGAAGCTTTCTTT. This codes for CASSSPLTGSGHTEAFF.

J is TRBJ2-1 and V is TRBV5-6; TRBD2 matches 7 bases. V lost 5 bases to trimming and J lost 10 bases; unmatched junction nucleotides: 9. The CDR3 is made up of 13 amino acids. The germline gives CDR1 SGHDT, CDR2 YYEEEE. CDR3 loop: CASRWDVGGEQFF. CDR3 bases: TGTGCCAGCAGATGGGACGTGGGAGGGGAGCAGTTCTTC.

The DNA for the CDR3 is TGTGCCAGCAGCCAAACGTACAGCCTTAACTATGGCTACACCTTC. This codes for CASSQTYSLNYGYTF. The chain recombines TRBV7-3 with TRBJ1-2; D gene uncertain. The V end was cut by 5 bases, the J end by 1 base, with 14 bases between. This CDR3 has 15 amino acids. Germline CDR1 is SGHTA and CDR2 is FQGTGA.

The J gene is TRBJ1-1, the V gene TRBV6-5; no reliable D call. The ends were cut back, 3 bases at V and 1 base at J, with 12 bases in the middle. The V gene's germline CDR1 is MNHEY and CDR2 SVGAGI. CDR3 length: 15 amino acids. The CDR3 loop is CASSYSALSNTEAFF. The CDR3 bases are TGTGCCAGCAGTTATAGCGCTCTTTCGAACACTGAAGCTTTCTTT.

The CDR3 is CASSSPGASGNTIYF. In DNA form, the CDR3 reads TGTGCCAGTAGTTCGCCAGGGGCCTCTGGAAACACCATATATTTT. J is TRBJ1-3 and V is TRBV19; D possibly corresponds to TRBD1 (6 bases). V lost 5 bases and J lost 0, with 11 bases in between. This CDR3 is built from 15 residues. Germline lookup yields CDR1 LNHDA and CDR2 SQIVND (reference sequence). The variable domain in full, with the rest retrieved from reference TRBV19 and TRBJ1-3, is DGGITQSPKYLFRKEGQNVTLSCEQNLNHDAMYWYRQDPGQGLRLIYYSQIVNDFQKGDIAEGYSVSREKKESFPLTVTSAQKNPTAFYLCASSSPGASGNTIYFGEGSWLTVV.

This clone came up a few times. The rearrangement uses TRBV6-5 and TRBJ2-7; a weak D match, TRBD1 (5 bases). The CDR3 extends over 12 amino acids. Germline V lookup: CDR1 MNHEY, CDR2 SVGAGI. V gave up 2 bases and J gave up 8 bases, with 10 bases separating them. The CDR3 coding sequence is TGTGCCAGCAGTTACCCGCAGGGCAAGCAGTACTTC. Its protein product is CASSYPQGKQYF.

The chain links TRBV9 to TRBJ2-4, with a tentative D call TRBD1 (6 bases). Trimming removed 3 bases from V and 7 bases from J, with 14 bases in between. CDR1 is SGDLS, CDR2 YYNGEE, per germline. This CDR3 is built from 14 residues. The CDR3 protein is CASSGQAGSNIQYF. The DNA of the CDR3 is TGTGCCAGCAGCGGACAGGCAGGTTCCAACATTCAGTACTTC.

The rearrangement uses TRBV2 and TRBJ2-5; D perhaps matches TRBD1 (6 bases). The V gene's germline CDR1 is SNHLY and CDR2 FYNNEI. The CDR3 consists of 12 residues. The V end lost 4 bases, the J end lost 11 bases, and 14 bases lay between the germline ends. CDR3 in DNA: TGTGCCAGCAGTGGCGTAGACAGGCCGCAGTACTTC. Its translation: CASSGVDRPQYF.

The chain employs TRBV7-3 and TRBJ2-1; 10 nucleotides align to TRBD2. The CDR3 runs 15 residues. Looked up from germline, CDR1 is SGHTA and CDR2 is FQGTGA. The trim removed 4 bases at V and 8 bases at J, leaving 8 bases unmatched. CDR3 in DNA: TGTGCCAGCAGCTCCCTAGCGGGAGCGGTTGATGAGCAGTTCTTC. It codes for CASSSLAGAVDEQFF.

The chain links TRBV5-1 to TRBJ2-3; TRBD2 aligns across 8 bases. Germline values: CDR1 SGHRS, CDR2 YFSETQ. V dropped 5 bases and J dropped 2; count of bases not matched to a gene: 1. The CDR3 consists of 13 residues. The CDR3 DNA follows: TGCGCCAGCAGAGCGGGAGCCACAGATACGCAGTATTTT. Protein product: CASRAGATDTQYF.

The chain couples TRBV19 to TRBJ1-2, with 7 bases identical to TRBD1. The germline CDR1 and CDR2 sequences are LNHDA and SQIVND (reference sequence). This CDR3 region has 15 residues. J gave up 4 bases and V 4 bases, and 9 bases lay outside the gene matches. CDR3 protein: CASSSQPGQLYGYTF. CDR3 sequence (DNA): TGTGCCAGTAGTAGCCAGCCGGGACAGCTCTATGGCTACACCTTC.

The V and J genes are TRBV6-1 and TRBJ1-4; 9 bases map to TRBD1. Germline V lookup: CDR1 MNHNS, CDR2 SASEGT. The ends lost 4 bases at V and 6 bases at J; junction bases unmatched: 6. This CDR3 region has 15 residues. The CDR3 DNA reads TGTGCCAGCAGTGCCTTGGGGACAGGGCATGAAAAACTGTTTTTT. It yields the protein CASSALGTGHEKLFF.